This TCR beta chain came from a study of OX40 agonist ivuxolimab in advanced cancers. For the study at large: Prior anti-PD-1, anti-PD-L1 or anti-CTLA-4 therapy did not bar entry, and more than 35% had some.

Profiled with immunoSEQ multiplex PCR; TCRdb holds only in-frame clones, not every one. In the table there are approximately 69,000 clones, over 90% of which are singletons. The CDR3 runs to 14 residues. The trim removed 5 bases at V and 9 bases at J, leaving 9 bases unmatched. CDR1 is SGHVS and CDR2 is FNYEAQ in the germline V gene. About this clone: The antigen remains unidentified.

General study results and limits: Average numbers of expanded clones were greater in CD8+ T cells than in CD4+.

The source is an adult with an advanced solid tumor such as melanoma, head and neck, liver or kidney cancer. The V gene is TRBV7-6, the J gene TRBJ1-5; 8 bases map to TRBD1. The source material was CD4+ or CD8+ T cells sorted from blood, sampled in a trial of the OX40 agonist ivuxolimab. DNA of the CDR3: TGTGCCAGCAGCCTCGACAGGGGCTTTTGGCCCCAGCATTTT. This translates into CASSLDRGFWPQHF.